The rows below give T cell receptor beta chains drawn from one sample of a study of T cells in Graves' hyperthyroidism and ophthalmopathy. TCRdb called the multiplex PCR reads again in MiXCR, with one record for every CDR3 protein. The table has about 480,000 distinct CDR3 sequences, about 15% seen once. Source material: blood. The receptors shown here come from a woman aged 18-30 years with Graves' hyperthyroidism. Both conserved end residues are part of each CDR3. The D gene is left open where the match is weak. Part of the rows lack a size; the others show once, few, many or a class for expanded clones.

v_gene	d_gene	abundance	j_gene	CDR3aa	CDR3nt
TRBV29-1	NA	few	TRBJ2-1	CSVGEPEQFF	TGCAGCGTCGGGGAGCCTGAGCAGTTCTTC
TRBV9	TRBD2	many	TRBJ2-5	CASSPGTSGLQETQYF	TGTGCCAGCAGCCCCGGGACTAGCGGTCTCCAAGAGACCCAGTACTTC
TRBV18	TRBD2	many	TRBJ2-1	CASSPEAGGEWEQFF	TGTGCCAGCTCACCAGAAGCGGGAGGAGAGTGGGAGCAGTTCTTC
TRBV27	TRBD1	many	TRBJ1-2	CASPPDRVYGYTF	TGTGCCAGCCCCCCGGACAGGGTTTATGGCTACACCTTC
TRBV4-1	TRBD1	few	TRBJ1-1	CASSPIYKTGQTEAFF	TGCGCCAGCAGCCCGATCTACAAGACAGGGCAGACTGAAGCTTTCTTT
TRBV12-3/TRBV12-4	TRBD1	many	TRBJ2-1	CATTLGQGQFF	TGTGCCACCACACTGGGACAGGGGCAGTTCTTC
TRBV20-1	NA	NA	TRBJ2-1	CSTPSQAGVQFF	TGCAGTACCCCCTCACAGGCAGGGGTGCAGTTCTTC
TRBV18	NA	many	TRBJ2-5	CASSGPGEPETQYF	TGTGCCAGCTCAGGGCCCGGGGAGCCAGAGACCCAGTACTTC
TRBV14	TRBD1	few	TRBJ1-6	CASSWRGQGWNSPLHF	TGTGCCAGCAGCTGGAGGGGGCAGGGATGGAATTCACCCCTCCACTTT
TRBV15	NA	few	TRBJ2-2	CATSRDHNTGELFF	TGTGCCACCAGCAGAGATCACAACACCGGGGAGCTGTTTTTT
TRBV12-3/TRBV12-4	NA	NA	TRBJ2-7	CANSRDLRADNEQYF	TGTGCCAATAGCCGGGATCTCCGGGCCGACAATGAGCAGTACTTC
TRBV7-8	TRBD1	NA	TRBJ2-7	CASSSTDRDLYEQYF	TGTGCCAGCAGCTCAACCGACAGGGATTTATACGAGCAGTACTTC
TRBV19	NA	few	TRBJ1-2	CASSIGGPTGGYTF	TGTGCCAGTAGTATAGGAGGACCTACGGGGGGCTACACCTTC
TRBV10-3	NA	many	TRBJ2-5	CAISESGTSQETQYF	TGTGCCATCAGTGAGTCGGGGACCTCGCAAGAGACCCAGTACTTC
TRBV12-3/TRBV12-4	TRBD1	NA	TRBJ2-7	CASIRTGQSYEQYF	TGTGCCAGCATCCGCACGGGACAGTCCTACGAGCAGTACTTC
TRBV18	TRBD1	many	TRBJ2-7	CASSPLDRGFYEQYF	TGTGCCAGCTCACCACTCGACAGGGGGTTTTACGAGCAGTACTTC
TRBV6-1	TRBD1	few	TRBJ1-1	CASRFTGASEAFF	TGTGCCAGCAGATTTACAGGGGCCTCGGAAGCTTTCTTT
TRBV29-1	NA	many	TRBJ2-1	CSVRDHNNEQFF	TGCAGCGTTCGGGACCACAACAATGAGCAGTTCTTC
TRBV18	TRBD2	NA	TRBJ2-7	CASSPGLADEQYF	TGTGCCAGCTCACCCGGGCTAGCGGACGAGCAGTACTTC
TRBV4-1	NA	NA	TRBJ2-3	CASSQPLSGLARTDTQYF	TGCGCCAGCAGCCAGCCTCTAAGCGGGCTAGCTCGTACAGATACGCAGTATTTT
TRBV29-1	NA	many	TRBJ2-1	CSVVRLALSEQFF	TGCAGCGTTGTCCGGCTAGCATTATCCGAGCAGTTCTTC
TRBV29-1	NA	few	TRBJ2-1	CSVEEGAPVYNEQFF	TGCAGCGTTGAAGAAGGAGCGCCAGTGTACAATGAGCAGTTCTTC
TRBV11-2	NA	many	TRBJ2-1	CASSLDDYNEQFF	TGTGCCAGCAGCTTAGATGACTACAATGAGCAGTTCTTC
TRBV30	NA	many	TRBJ1-3	CAWHTGTGNTIYF	TGTGCCTGGCACACAGGGACTGGAAACACCATATATTTT
TRBV7-2	TRBD2	many	TRBJ2-2	CASSPRTSGSTGELFF	TGTGCCAGCAGTCCTCGGACTAGCGGGAGTACCGGGGAGCTGTTTTTT
TRBV7-8	TRBD2	many	TRBJ2-7	CASSRDYSYEQYF	TGTGCCAGCTCCCGGGACTATTCCTACGAGCAGTACTTC
TRBV2	NA	many	TRBJ2-3	CASSEWTDTDTQYF	TGTGCCAGCAGTGAATGGACCGACACAGATACGCAGTATTTT
TRBV20-1	NA	NA	TRBJ2-7	CSAESTSSGEQYF	TGCAGTGCCGAATCGACTAGTTCGGGCGAGCAGTACTTC
TRBV27	NA	many	TRBJ2-5	CASTLYQETQYF	TGTGCCAGCACCCTGTACCAAGAGACCCAGTACTTC
TRBV6-2/TRBV6-3	NA	many	TRBJ2-2	CASSYGATGELFF	TGTGCCAGCAGTTACGGCGCCACCGGGGAGCTGTTTTTT
TRBV30	NA	many	TRBJ1-4	CAWSGGTQGKLFF	TGTGCCTGGAGTGGGGGTACTCAGGGAAAACTGTTTTTT
TRBV5-6	NA	many	TRBJ1-2	CASSVSGVNYGYTF	TGTGCCAGCAGTGTCTCCGGCGTTAACTATGGCTACACCTTC
TRBV29-1	NA	NA	TRBJ2-6	CSVVISSGANVLTF	TGCAGCGTTGTAATTAGCTCTGGGGCCAACGTCCTGACTTTC
TRBV3-1	TRBD2	many	TRBJ2-7	CASSQGGSRSSYEQYF	TGTGCCAGCAGCCAGGGCGGGAGCCGCAGCTCCTACGAGCAGTACTTC
TRBV2	TRBD2	many	TRBJ2-2	CASRTSARTGELFF	TGTGCCAGCAGGACTAGCGCCCGCACCGGGGAGCTGTTTTTT
TRBV5-1	TRBD2	NA	TRBJ2-7	CASSLGWRERYYEQYF	TGCGCCAGCAGCTTGGGGTGGCGGGAGAGGTACTACGAGCAGTACTTC
TRBV7-9	NA	few	TRBJ1-1	CASSGQSEAFF	TGTGCCAGCAGCGGACAGAGTGAAGCTTTCTTT
TRBV24-1	NA	NA	TRBJ2-1	CATSDWGTGRNEQFF	TGTGCCACCAGTGATTGGGGGACGGGGAGAAATGAGCAGTTCTTC
TRBV20-1	NA	few	TRBJ2-7	CSANHRAASDEQYF	TGCAGTGCAAACCACCGGGCCGCTTCGGACGAGCAGTACTTC
TRBV7-2	NA	many	TRBJ2-1	CASSLEGLRGYNEQFF	TGTGCCAGCAGCTTAGAGGGGTTGAGGGGCTACAATGAGCAGTTCTTC
TRBV10-1	NA	many	TRBJ2-2	CASSVESGNTGELFF	TGCGCCAGCAGTGTAGAGTCAGGGAACACCGGGGAGCTGTTTTTT
TRBV12-3/TRBV12-4	TRBD2	many	TRBJ2-1	CASSLGLAGRDEQFF	TGTGCCAGCAGCTTAGGACTAGCGGGGAGGGATGAGCAGTTCTTC
TRBV18	NA	many	TRBJ1-6	CASSPPEGGNSPLHF	TGTGCCAGCTCACCACCGGAAGGCGGAAATTCACCCCTCCACTTT
TRBV20-1	NA	many	TRBJ2-3	CSARGPRDTQYF	TGCAGTGCTAGGGGACCTAGGGATACGCAGTATTTT
TRBV3-1	NA	NA	TRBJ2-7	CASSQDATLAYEQYF	TGTGCCAGCAGCCAAGACGCGACTCTAGCCTACGAGCAGTACTTC
TRBV3-1	NA	few	TRBJ2-5	CASGTLAETQYF	TGTGCCAGCGGAACTTTGGCAGAGACCCAGTACTTC
TRBV12-3/TRBV12-4	NA	many	TRBJ2-4	CASSPSYRGNIQYF	TGTGCCAGCAGTCCGTCCTACCGTGGGAACATTCAGTACTTC
TRBV6-1	TRBD1	NA	TRBJ1-5	CASSSDRDRPQHF	TGTGCCAGCAGTTCCGACAGGGATCGTCCCCAGCATTTT
TRBV19	NA	NA	TRBJ2-2	CASSIRPGAAGELFF	TGTGCCAGTAGTATAAGGCCAGGGGCAGCCGGGGAGCTGTTTTTT